These T cell receptor beta chains were read from a single sample in a study of blood T cells in healthy people across ages. TCRdb processed the 5' RACE reads anew with MiXCR; each CDR3 protein has one entry. The sample carries about a million distinct CDR3 sequences, around 54% recorded once. Material: blood. The origin of the receptors is an older woman in good health. Both conserved end residues are part of each CDR3. D genes are given only for firm matches. Not all rows give a size; the values are once, few, many and, for expanded clones, a class.

v_gene	abundance	d_gene	len	j_gene	CDR3nt	CDR3aa
TRBV28	-	-	13	TRBJ2-1	TGTGCCAGCAGTTTAGGCGGGATCAATGAGCAGTTCTTC	CASSLGGINEQFF
TRBV7-6	-	-	12	TRBJ2-1	TGTGCCAGCAGCCCCCTTGCTAATGAGCAGTTCTTC	CASSPLANEQFF
TRBV27	-	-	14	TRBJ2-3	TGTGCCAGCAGTTTATCGGACTTCACAGATACGCAGTATTTT	CASSLSDFTDTQYF
TRBV6-2/TRBV6-3	once	TRBD1	13	TRBJ1-2	TGTGCCAGCAGAGGACAGGGTTTCTATGGCAACACCTTC	CASRGQGFYGNTF
TRBV29-1	-	-	14	TRBJ1-1	TGCAGCGTTGGACCGGGACACTACGACACTGAAGCTTTCTTT	CSVGPGHYDTEAFF
TRBV11-2	-	-	19	TRBJ2-3	TGTGCCAGCAGCCTTAGATTGGGTCCGGGACGGGGTCGGGTGGATACGCAGTATTTT	CASSLRLGPGRGRVDTQYF
TRBV6-2/TRBV6-3	-	-	14	TRBJ2-3	TGTGCCAGCAAACCGCAAGGAGGGCAGCGTACGCAGTATTTT	CASKPQGGQRTQYF
TRBV6-5	many	-	16	TRBJ2-5	TGTGCCAGCAGCCCGGTCGGAGACAGCCGCCTAGAGACCCAGTACTTC	CASSPVGDSRLETQYF
TRBV3-1	few	TRBD2	15	TRBJ2-7	TGTGCCAGCAGCCAAGTCCTAGCGGGCCCCTACGAGCAGTACTTC	CASSQVLAGPYEQYF
TRBV20-1	many	TRBD1	15	TRBJ2-1	TGCAGTGCTAAGATTTTGAAGACAGGGAAGAGCGAGCAGTTCTTC	CSAKILKTGKSEQFF
TRBV20-1	-	TRBD2	19	TRBJ2-7	TGCAGTGCTAGAGATCCCCCCGGGACTAGCGGGAAAATCATCTACGAGCAGTACTTC	CSARDPPGTSGKIIYEQYF